This T cell receptor beta chain was obtained from a study of blood T cell repertoires in COVID-19. Study-wide context: The United States, Italy and Spain provided the acute and convalescent COVID-19 samples. Sources were T cells, B-cell-depleted T cells, or PBMCs; the material itself was cDNA or gDNA.

Original processing notes: Nucleated cell number was recorded as an estimate derived from reference gene primer amplification. Sequenced by immunoSEQ multiplex PCR; TCRdb stores in-frame clones only, minus some. V, J and clone size are those of that table, while D and trimming were read from the DNA. The table has 150,000 to 200,000 clones, roughly 80% seen once. Trimming removed 0 bases from V and 1 base from J, with 4 bases in between. The CDR3 runs 14 residues. Germline loops: CDR1 SGHRS, CDR2 YFSETQ. Sequencing was carried out using peripheral blood. The TCR comes from a man between 60 and 75 years old with active or convalescent COVID-19. The V call is TRBV5-1, the J call TRBJ2-2, with no clear D. The CDR3 region is CASSLARNTGELFF. The CDR3, as DNA: TGCGCCAGCAGCTTGGCCAGGAACACCGGGGAGCTGTTTTTT.